The sequence of this T cell receptor (beta chain) was determined in a study of T cells after yellow fever vaccination. 5'RACE template switching added a universal primer site and UMIs to TCR cDNA. TCRdb reanalysed the 5' RACE reads using MiXCR and keeps one entry per CDR3 protein. This table holds nearly 350,000 distinct CDR3 sequences, 7% to 10% found once. Germline CDR1 reads MGHRA; CDR2 reads YSYEKL. V lost 6 bases to trimming and J lost 1 base, with 12 bases between them. There are 14 residues in the CDR3. This clonotype has more than one count but fewer than ten. Its antigen is undetermined. Study results and caveats: A limited proportion of clonotypes was detected within both the CD4 and CD8 compartments.

This rearrangement joins TRBV4-1 to TRBJ1-1, with D perhaps matching TRBD1 (5 bases). The receptor was isolated from a man aged 18 to 30 who received the YFV17D yellow fever vaccine. The input for sequencing was PBMCs, taken approximately 40 days after the first yellow fever vaccination. The CDR3 DNA follows: TGCGCCAGCAGGCGCGGGGGGGGGAACACTGAAGCTTTCTTT. Translating gives CASRRGGGNTEAFF.